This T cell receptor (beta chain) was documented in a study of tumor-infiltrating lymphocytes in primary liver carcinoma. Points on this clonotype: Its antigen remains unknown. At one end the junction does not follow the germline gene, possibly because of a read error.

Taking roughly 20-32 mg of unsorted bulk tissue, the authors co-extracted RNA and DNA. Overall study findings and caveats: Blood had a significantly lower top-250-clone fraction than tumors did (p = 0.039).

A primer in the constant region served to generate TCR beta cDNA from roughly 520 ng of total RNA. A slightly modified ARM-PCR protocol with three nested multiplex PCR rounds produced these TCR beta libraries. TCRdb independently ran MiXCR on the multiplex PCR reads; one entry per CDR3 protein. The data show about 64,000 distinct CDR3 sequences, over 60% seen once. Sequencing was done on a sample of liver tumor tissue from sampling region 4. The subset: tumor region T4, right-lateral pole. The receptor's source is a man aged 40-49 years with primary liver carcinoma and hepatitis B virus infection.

The CDR3 DNA is TGTACCAGCAGCTTAGAGCTCCTAGGGGGAATGAAAGTGCAGTTCTTC. This encodes CTSSLELLGGMKVQFF. The chain links TRBV11-2 to TRBJ2-1; D might be TRBD1 (6 bases). CDR3 size: 16 residues. Per germline, CDR1 SGHAT and CDR2 FQNNGV. The complete variable domain, with remaining parts taken from reference TRBV11-2 and TRBJ2-1, reads EAGVAQSPRYKIIEKRQSVAFWCNPISGHATLYWYQQILGQGPKLLIQFQNNGVVDDSQLPKDRFSAERLKGVDSTLKIQPAKLEDSAVYLCTSSLELLGGMKVQFFGPGTRLTVL.